This T cell receptor (beta chain) was captured in a study of OX40 agonist ivuxolimab in advanced cancers. Notes on the research overall: Ivuxolimab was a fully human IgG2 agonistic monoclonal antibody targeting the costimulatory receptor OX40 (CD134). The paper describes the monotherapy dose-escalation part (N of about 52 patients) of the phase I trial of ivuxolimab. In the dose-escalation cohort, around four fifths of patients were male, and the mean age was approximately 60 years with a range of roughly 23 to 79. Peripheral TCRbeta sequencing aimed to test whether ivuxolimab altered TCR sequence diversity and caused clonal T-cell expansion. Of the roughly 50 dose-escalation patients, hepatocellular carcinoma was present in 19, melanoma in some 15, renal cell carcinoma in 9 and head and neck cancer in 9. Patients were allowed to have had prior anti-PD-1, anti-PD-L1 or anti-CTLA-4 therapy, and approximately 40% of the dose-escalation patients had been treated with checkpoint inhibitors. Intravenous ivuxolimab was administered to patients every 2 weeks at six dose levels: 0.01, 0.1, 0.3, 1.5, 3 and 10 mg/kg. Three dose-escalation patients achieved partial responses, one with hepatocellular carcinoma and two with cutaneous melanoma.

About this clone itself: The target of this receptor is not known. Base quality data are lacking; no much larger clone is found one base away.

Genomic DNA was extracted from sorted cells for sequencing of the TCRbeta CDR3 region. TCRbeta CDR3 regions were sequenced using the immunoSEQ Assay. The table was pulled from immuneACCESS by TCRdb, which kept in-frame rearrangements only. Such tables lose some clones; where checked, under half of the loss comes from unresolved V genes, and the rest has no known cause. In all, the sample holds some 71,000 clones, and 70% to 90% of those were seen once. More than 2.5% of the sample is taken by the ten largest. Based on the germline V gene (reference sequence), the CDR1 and CDR2 sequences are SGHNT and YYREEE. Including cysteine and phenylalanine, the CDR3 has 15 amino acids. The read is trimmed to its CDR3 DNA, 45 bases read in frame from base 1. V is pruned by 0 bases and J by 9 bases, leaving 8 bases of the junction without a gene match. Patients with autoimmune disease history or receiving systemic immunosuppression were excluded from the trial. Peripheral blood for TCR sequencing was drawn from every dose cohort at baseline, at cycle 4 day 1 and at cycle 7 day 1. The samples were drawn from a first-in-human, open-label, multicenter phase I dose-escalation trial of ivuxolimab. Adults with locally advanced or metastatic head and neck squamous cell, hepatocellular, melanoma or renal cell carcinoma were enrolled in the trial. Before TCR sequencing, CD4+ T cells and CD8+ T cells from peripheral blood were sorted into separate populations.

General study outcomes and caveats: The antigen specificity of the peripheral T cells that underwent clonal expansion was not determined. In the 0.1-3.0 mg/kg groups, partial responders had among the lowest normalized peripheral clonal expansion, particularly in CD8+ T cells. Low levels of normalized T-cell clonal expansion were also seen in some patients who did not respond. At doses of 0.1 to 3.0 mg/kg, clonal expansion of both CD4+ and CD8+ T cells in blood was seen between baseline and week 6. On average, CD8+ T cells showed more expanded clones than CD4+ T cells after ivuxolimab.

The rearrangement combines TRBV5-4 with TRBJ2-1, with 8 junctional bases fitting TRBD2. Source: CD4+ or CD8+ T cells sorted from blood, taken in a trial of the OX40 agonist ivuxolimab. This TCR was sampled from an adult with an advanced solid tumor such as melanoma, head and neck, liver or kidney cancer. Here is the DNA: TGTGCCAGCAGCTTGGCCAACCGGGGGGGCAGTGAGCAGTTCTTC. Translated, it reads CASSLANRGGSEQFF.